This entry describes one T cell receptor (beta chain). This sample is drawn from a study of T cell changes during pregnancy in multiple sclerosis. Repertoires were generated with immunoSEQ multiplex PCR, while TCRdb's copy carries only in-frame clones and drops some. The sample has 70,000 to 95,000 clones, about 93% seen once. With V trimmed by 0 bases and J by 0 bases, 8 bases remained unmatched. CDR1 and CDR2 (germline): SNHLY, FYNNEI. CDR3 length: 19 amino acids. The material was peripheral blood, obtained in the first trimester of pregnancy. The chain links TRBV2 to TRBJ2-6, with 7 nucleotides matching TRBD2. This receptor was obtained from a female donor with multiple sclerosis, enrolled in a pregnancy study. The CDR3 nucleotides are TGTGCCAGCAGTGAAGCTTGGGGGGGAATCTACTCTGGGGCCAACGTCCTGACTTTC. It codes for CASSEAWGGIYSGANVLTF.